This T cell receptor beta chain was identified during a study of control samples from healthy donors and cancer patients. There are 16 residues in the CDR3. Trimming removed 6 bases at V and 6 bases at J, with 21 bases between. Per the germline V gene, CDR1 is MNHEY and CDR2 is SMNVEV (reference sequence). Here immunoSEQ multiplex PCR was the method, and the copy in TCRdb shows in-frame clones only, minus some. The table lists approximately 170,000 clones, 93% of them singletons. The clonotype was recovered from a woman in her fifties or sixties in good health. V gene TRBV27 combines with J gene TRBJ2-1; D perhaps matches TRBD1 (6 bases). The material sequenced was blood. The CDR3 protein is CASRPIGQTSSNEQFF. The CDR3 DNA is TGTGCCAGCAGACCCATCGGACAGACCTCAAGCAATGAGCAGTTCTTC.